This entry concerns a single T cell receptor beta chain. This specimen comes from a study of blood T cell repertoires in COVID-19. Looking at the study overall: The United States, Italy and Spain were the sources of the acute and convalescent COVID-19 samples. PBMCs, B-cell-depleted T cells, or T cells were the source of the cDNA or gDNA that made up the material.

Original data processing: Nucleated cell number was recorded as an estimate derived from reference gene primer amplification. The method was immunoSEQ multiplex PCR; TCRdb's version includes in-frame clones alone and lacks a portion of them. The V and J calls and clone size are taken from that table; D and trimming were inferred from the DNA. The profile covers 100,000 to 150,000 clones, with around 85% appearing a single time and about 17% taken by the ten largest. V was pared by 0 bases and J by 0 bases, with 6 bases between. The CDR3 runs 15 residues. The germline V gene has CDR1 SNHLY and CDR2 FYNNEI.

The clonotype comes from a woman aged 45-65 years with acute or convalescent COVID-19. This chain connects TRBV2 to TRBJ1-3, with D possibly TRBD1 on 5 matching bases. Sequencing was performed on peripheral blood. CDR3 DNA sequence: TGTGCCAGCAGTGAAGCCGGGGGCTCTGGAAACACCATATATTTT. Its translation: CASSEAGGSGNTIYF.